Here is one TCR beta chain with its context. What it binds is not known. The sample originates from a study of cytomegalovirus exposure and HLA in healthy donors. Across the whole study: Tens of millions of unique TCRs, all from HLA-typed donors, were included in an early release of the data. Whole-study results and caveats: When analyzed later, the rates of TCR association showed variation by HLA locus, with DRB1 the most and HLA-C the fewest. Later analysis showed most CMV-associated TCR beta chains appearing HLA-restricted.

The CDR3 sequence is 16 residues long. CDR1 and CDR2 (germline): LGHNA, YNFKEQ. The ends lost 0 bases at V and 6 bases at J; junction bases unmatched: 7. Vbeta (60) and Jbeta (13) primers were used in the PCR. The table came from immunoSEQ multiplex PCR; TCRdb's copy has only in-frame clones and leaves some out. The table lists some 200,000 clones, 79% of them singletons, with around 1.6% in the top ten. Each donor's status was that of a healthy bone marrow donor. Sequencing was carried out using PBMCs. The receptor was derived from a girl aged 10-17 years in good health and CMV-seropositive. The chain carries TRBV4-2 and TRBJ2-1, with 8 nucleotides matching TRBD2. This CDR3 reads CASSQDPGGLGNEQFF. The CDR3 nucleotides are TGTGCCAGCAGCCAAGACCCGGGGGGGCTCGGCAATGAGCAGTTCTTC.